These 24 T cell receptor beta chains were all obtained from the same sample, sequenced in a study of post-analysis software for immune sequencing data. Notes on the study in general: Higher frequency in patients than in controls was seen for five TRBV segments, with TRBV5-6, TRBV5-1 and TRBV20-1 among them.

These TCRs are of unknown antigen specificity. Unique molecular identifiers were present in the TCR beta cDNA libraries. One entry per CDR3 protein results from TCRdb running MiXCR on the PCR reads. The sample gives about 820,000 distinct CDR3 sequences, 53% of which show up once; 4% to 5.5% is in the top ten. Sequenced material: blood. These TCRs come from a girl aged 10 to 17 with multiple sclerosis.

This clonotype appeared once. The rearrangement links TRBV29-1 to TRBJ2-7; D remains unclear. The CDR3 extends over 13 amino acids. Germline lookup yields CDR1 SQVTM and CDR2 ANQGSEA. V was pared by 2 bases and J by 2 bases, with 10 bases between. CDR3 nucleotide sequence: TGCAGCGTTGAAAATAACGTAGCCTACGAGCAGTACTTC. It codes for CSVENNVAYEQYF.

V usage is TRBV15 and J usage is TRBJ2-5; D ambiguous. V was shortened by 2 bases and J by 3 bases, with 7 bases between the two germline ends. From germline, CDR1 is LNHNV and CDR2 YYDKDF (reference sequence). CDR3 size: 13 residues. Written as DNA, the CDR3 is TGTGCCACCAGCAGATCGTACGAAGAGACCCAGTACTTC. Amino acids: CATSRSYEETQYF.

The V and J genes are TRBV20-1 and TRBJ2-1; unclear D gene. The germline V and J ends were trimmed by 2 bases and 7 bases, with 12 bases remaining between them. The germline V gene has CDR1 DFQATT and CDR2 SNEGSKA (reference sequence). The length of the CDR3 is 13 residues. The CDR3 reads CSARSPTGNEQFF. In nucleotides, the CDR3 is TGCAGTGCTAGATCCCCTACTGGTAATGAGCAGTTCTTC.

This chain links TRBV4-1 with TRBJ2-7; 8 bases are shared with TRBD2. The germline CDR1 and CDR2 sequences are MGHRA and YSYEKL. Trimming at V came to 2 bases and at J to 5 bases, leaving 11 bases not matched to a gene. The CDR3 has 16 residues. The CDR3 protein is CASSQPGSGSIHEQYF. CDR3 bases: TGCGCCAGCAGCCAACCCGGGAGCGGGAGTATCCACGAGCAGTACTTC.

This rearrangement joins TRBV12-3 or TRBV12-4 to TRBJ2-2; maybe TRBD2 (7 bases). The CDR3 covers 16 residues. Trimming took off 0 bases at V and 4 bases at J, with 12 bases between the two ends. CDR3 loop: CASSLAGGHGTGELFF. The CDR3 DNA reads TGTGCCAGCAGTTTAGCCGGGGGGCACGGCACCGGGGAGCTGTTTTTT.

The table lists this clonotype with a count of one. The J gene is TRBJ1-2, the V gene TRBV20-1, with D unresolved. The V and J ends lost 1 base and 1 base respectively, with 7 bases between them. Germline V lookup: CDR1 DFQATT, CDR2 SNEGSKA (reference sequence). This CDR3 spans 13 amino acids. CDR3 sequence reads: CSARVRDNYGYTF. The CDR3 DNA is TGCAGTGCTAGAGTAAGGGATAACTATGGCTACACCTTC.

This chain joins TRBV7-9 and TRBJ2-1; 9 bases fit TRBD2. V was pared by 3 bases and J by 9 bases, with 12 bases of the junction left unmatched. The CDR3 has 16 residues. CDR1 SEHNR and CDR2 FQNEAQ come from the germline V gene (reference sequence). The CDR3 nucleotides read TGTGCCAGCAGCTTTATTAGCGGTAGCGGGGGTGGTGAGCAGTTCTTC. Translating gives CASSFISGSGGGEQFF.

CDR3 loop: CSATRTSGSHNEQFF. Here the CDR3 DNA reads TGCAGTGCTACCCGGACTAGCGGGAGTCACAATGAGCAGTTCTTC. J is TRBJ2-1 and V is TRBV20-1, with 13 bases fitting TRBD2. The CDR3 is 15 amino acids. V shed 4 bases, J shed 5 bases, and the junction held 5 bases outside the gene matches. CDR1 and CDR2 (germline): DFQATT, SNEGSKA (reference sequence).

The V call is TRBV20-1, the J call TRBJ2-3; no reliable D call. In germline, CDR1 is DFQATT, CDR2 SNEGSKA (reference sequence). CDR3 length: 14 amino acids. With 1 base removed from V and 2 bases from J, the gap between germline ends came to 10 bases. The CDR3 DNA reads as TGCAGTGCTAGAGCTCCGGGCCTCACAGATACGCAGTATTTT. Translated: CSARAPGLTDTQYF.

The chain has TRBV20-1 and TRBJ2-1; 11 positions match TRBD2. CDR3 length equals 15 residues. The V and J ends lost 3 bases and 8 bases, in that order; junction bases with no gene match: 9. The V gene's germline CDR1 is DFQATT and CDR2 SNEGSKA (reference sequence). CDR3 residues: CSASLGSGRGYEQFF. As DNA, the CDR3 is TGCAGTGCTAGTTTGGGTAGCGGGAGGGGTTATGAGCAGTTCTTC.

The V gene is TRBV9, the J gene TRBJ2-5, with 9 bases that match TRBD1. With V trimmed by 4 bases and J by 0 bases, 7 bases remained unmatched. Germline values: CDR1 SGDLS, CDR2 YYNGEE. The length of the CDR3 is 16 residues. CDR3 DNA: TGTGCCAGCAGCCAAGCGGACAGGGGTTACCAAGAGACCCAGTACTTC. Translated, it gives CASSQADRGYQETQYF.

The chain employs TRBV3-1 and TRBJ2-4; 9 nucleotides align to TRBD2. Matching the DNA end better, TRBJ2-5 makes the J call doubtful. Germline lookup yields CDR1 LGHDT and CDR2 YNNKEL (reference sequence). The CDR3 covers 14 residues. The CDR3 region is CASSHLSGGETQYF. The CDR3 DNA reads as TGTGCCAGCAGCCACCTTAGCGGGGGAGAGACCCAGTACTTC.

J is TRBJ2-1 and V is TRBV5-1; TRBD1 matches at 10 bases. This CDR3 region has 17 residues. The trim removed 4 bases at V and 11 bases at J, leaving 18 bases unmatched. CDR1 SGHRS and CDR2 YFSETQ come from the germline V gene. CDR3 DNA: TGCGCCAGCAGCGCTTCGACCGGGACAGGGGCGCAGAATAAGCAGTTCTTC. Protein: CASSASTGTGAQNKQFF.

The chain joins TRBV15 to TRBJ2-3; 10 bases agree with TRBD2. There are 16 residues in the CDR3. The V and J ends lost 0 bases and 4 bases, in that order; junction bases with no gene match: 4. Germline CDR1 LNHNV, CDR2 YYDKDF (reference sequence). CDR3 bases: TGTGCCACCAGCAGAGACGGAGCGGGGGGGTCAGATACGCAGTATTTT. This translates into CATSRDGAGGSDTQYF.

This chain connects TRBV5-1 to TRBJ2-7, with TRBD2 matching over 8 bases. Trimming took 1 base from V and 3 from J; bases not matched to a gene: 15. Germline CDR1 is SGHRS and CDR2 is YFSETQ. The CDR3 sequence is 18 residues long. Here the CDR3 DNA reads TGCGCCAGCAGCTTGCAAGGGACTAGTACGCCGGGGCGCTACGAGCAGTACTTC. It specifies CASSLQGTSTPGRYEQYF.

This clonotype was seen a few times. The V call is TRBV20-1, the J call TRBJ2-5, with D unclear. Germline V gene data show CDR1 as DFQATT and CDR2 as SNEGSKA (reference sequence). Trimming removed 4 bases from V and 1 base from J, with 22 bases in between. The CDR3 is made up of 17 amino acids. This chain's CDR3 is CSAISSGSYNLQETQYF. CDR3 coding DNA: TGCAGTGCTATTTCATCGGGCAGCTACAATCTCCAAGAGACCCAGTACTTC.

The V gene is TRBV15, the J gene TRBJ2-3; no reliable D call. CDR1 and CDR2 (germline): LNHNV, YYDKDF (reference sequence). The length of the CDR3 is 15 residues. V was pared by 0 bases and J by 5 bases, with 12 bases between. CDR3 protein: CATSRDLLAGDTQYF. CDR3 DNA: TGTGCCACCAGCAGAGATTTATTGGCCGGAGATACGCAGTATTTT.

The chain recombines TRBV24-1 with TRBJ2-1, with D perhaps matching TRBD1 (6 bases). The germline V gene encodes CDR1 KGHDR and CDR2 SFDVKD. Trimming took 4 bases from V and 6 from J, leaving 9 bases between them. CDR3 length: 13 residues. Here the CDR3 reads CATSEGGRNEQFF. CDR3 sequence (DNA): TGTGCCACCAGTGAAGGGGGTCGCAATGAGCAGTTCTTC.

This clonotype was recorded only once. V usage is TRBV27 and J usage is TRBJ2-1, with D possibly TRBD2 on 6 matching bases. Trimming removed 4 bases from V and 7 bases from J, with 11 bases in between. This CDR3 region has 13 residues. Germline CDR1 is MNHEY and CDR2 is SMNVEV (reference sequence). CDR3 amino acids: CASSSMTRNEQFF. Written as DNA, the CDR3 is TGTGCCAGCAGTTCAATGACTAGAAATGAGCAGTTCTTC.

The table lists this clonotype with a few counts. As DNA, the CDR3 is TGTGCCACCAGCAGAGATCAGGGTGAGCAGTTCTTC. Translated, it gives CATSRDQGEQFF. The rearrangement joins TRBV15 to TRBJ2-1; D might be TRBD1 (5 bases). From germline, CDR1 is LNHNV and CDR2 YYDKDF (reference sequence). V lost 0 bases and J 9 bases, leaving 6 bases between the germline ends. The CDR3 loop spans 12 amino acids.

The table lists this clonotype with a few counts. The CDR3 region is CASSLDRTGGYTF. CDR3 DNA: TGTGCCAGCAGCCTAGACCGCACGGGTGGCTACACCTTC. This rearrangement joins TRBV4-2 to TRBJ1-2, with D hard to call. Trimming cost V 4 bases and J 7 bases, with 13 bases left between them. Germline V lookup: CDR1 LGHNA, CDR2 YNFKEQ. This CDR3 region has 13 residues.

V gene TRBV20-1 combines with J gene TRBJ2-3, with 12 bases aligning to TRBD2. This CDR3 region has 16 residues. Trimming cost V 2 bases and J 3 bases; bases outside gene matches: 6. Per germline, CDR1 DFQATT and CDR2 SNEGSKA (reference sequence). The CDR3 loop reads CSARLLAGGRTDTQYF. CDR3 in DNA: TGCAGTGCTAGACTTCTAGCGGGGGGGCGGACAGATACGCAGTATTTT.

Only a few counts were recorded for this clonotype. The chain is built from TRBV12-3 or TRBV12-4 and TRBJ2-7; D is uncertain. V shed 1 base and J shed 9 bases, with 13 bases lying between them. The CDR3 spans 13 residues. DNA for the CDR3: TGTGCCAGCAGTTTAGAGTACCACTCTGTGCAGTACTTC. It yields the protein CASSLEYHSVQYF.

The chain recombines TRBV5-1 with TRBJ2-7; 10 bases are a match to TRBD1. The trim removed 2 bases at V and 5 bases at J, leaving 4 bases unmatched. The CDR3 length is 14 residues. Germline-derived CDR1 and CDR2 are SGHRS and YFSETQ. The CDR3 DNA follows: TGCGCCAGCAGCTTCTCCGGGACAGGGGACGAGCAGTACTTC. This gives the protein CASSFSGTGDEQYF.